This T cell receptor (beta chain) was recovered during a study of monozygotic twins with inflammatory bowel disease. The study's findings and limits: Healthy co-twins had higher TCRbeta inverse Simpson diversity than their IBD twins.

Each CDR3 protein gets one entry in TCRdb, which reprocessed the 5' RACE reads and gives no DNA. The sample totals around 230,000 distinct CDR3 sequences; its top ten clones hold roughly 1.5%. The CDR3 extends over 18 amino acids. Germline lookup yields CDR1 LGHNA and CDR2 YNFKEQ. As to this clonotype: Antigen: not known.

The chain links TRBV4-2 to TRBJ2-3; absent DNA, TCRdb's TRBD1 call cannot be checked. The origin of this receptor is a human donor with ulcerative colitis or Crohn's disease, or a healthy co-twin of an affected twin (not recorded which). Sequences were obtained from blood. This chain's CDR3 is CASSQEGSGQGDTDTQYF.